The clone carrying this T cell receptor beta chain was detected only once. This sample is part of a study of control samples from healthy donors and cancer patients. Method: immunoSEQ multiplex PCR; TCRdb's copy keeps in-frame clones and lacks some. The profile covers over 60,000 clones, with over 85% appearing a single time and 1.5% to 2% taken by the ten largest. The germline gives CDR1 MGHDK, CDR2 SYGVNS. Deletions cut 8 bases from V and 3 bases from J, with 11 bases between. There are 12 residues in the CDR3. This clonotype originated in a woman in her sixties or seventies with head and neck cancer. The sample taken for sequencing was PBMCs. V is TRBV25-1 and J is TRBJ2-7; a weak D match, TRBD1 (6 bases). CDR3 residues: CASSTGIYEQYF. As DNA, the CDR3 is TGTGCCAGCTCGACAGGAATCTACGAGCAGTACTTC.